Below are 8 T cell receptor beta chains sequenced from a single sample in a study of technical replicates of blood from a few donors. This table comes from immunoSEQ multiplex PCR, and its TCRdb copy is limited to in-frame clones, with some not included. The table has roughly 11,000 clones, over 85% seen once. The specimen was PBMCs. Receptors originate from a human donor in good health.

CDR3 coding DNA: TGTGCCAGCATCGGACTAGCGCAAAACACCGGGGAGCTGTTTTTT. Translating it yields CASIGLAQNTGELFF. The V call is TRBV6-5, the J call TRBJ2-2; 9 bases are shared with TRBD2. Germline assignment: CDR1 MNHEY and CDR2 SVGAGI. The CDR3 has 15 residues. V lost 7 bases and J lost 2; bases outside the gene matches: 5.

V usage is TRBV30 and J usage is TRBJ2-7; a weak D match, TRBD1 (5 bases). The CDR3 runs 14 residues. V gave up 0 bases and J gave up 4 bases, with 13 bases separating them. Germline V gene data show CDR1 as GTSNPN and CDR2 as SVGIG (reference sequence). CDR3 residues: CAWSVNIDSYEQYF. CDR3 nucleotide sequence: TGTGCCTGGAGTGTTAATATAGACAGTTACGAGCAGTACTTC. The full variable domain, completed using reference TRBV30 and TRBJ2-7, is SQTIHQWPATLVQPVGSPLSLECTVEGTSNPNLYWYRQAAGRGLQLLFYSVGIGQISSEVPQNLSASRPQDRQFILSSKKLLLSDSGFYLCAWSVNIDSYEQYFGPGTRLTVT.

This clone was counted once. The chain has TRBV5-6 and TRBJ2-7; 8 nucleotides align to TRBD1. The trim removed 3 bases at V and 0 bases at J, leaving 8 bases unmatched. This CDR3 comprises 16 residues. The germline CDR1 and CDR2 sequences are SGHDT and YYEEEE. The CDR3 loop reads CASSWGTGQSSYEQYF. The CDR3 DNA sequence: TGTGCCAGCAGCTGGGGGACAGGCCAGAGCTCCTACGAGCAGTACTTC.

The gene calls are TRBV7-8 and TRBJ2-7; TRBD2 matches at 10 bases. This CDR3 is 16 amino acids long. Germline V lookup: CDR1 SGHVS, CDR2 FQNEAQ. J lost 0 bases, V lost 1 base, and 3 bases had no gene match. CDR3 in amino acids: CASSLGASGSSYEQYF. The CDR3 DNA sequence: TGTGCCAGCAGCTTAGGGGCTAGCGGGAGCTCCTACGAGCAGTACTTC. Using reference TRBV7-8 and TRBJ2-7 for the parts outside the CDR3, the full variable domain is GAGVSQSPRYKVAKRGQDVALRCDPISGHVSLFWYQQALGQGPEFLTYFQNEAQLDKSGLPSDRFFAERPEGSVSTLKIQRTQQEDSAVYLCASSLGASGSSYEQYFGPGTRLTVT.

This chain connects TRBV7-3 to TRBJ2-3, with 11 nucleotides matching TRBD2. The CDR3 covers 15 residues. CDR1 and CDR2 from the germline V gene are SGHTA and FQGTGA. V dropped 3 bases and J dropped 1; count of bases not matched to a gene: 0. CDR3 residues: CASSLTSGGTDTQYF. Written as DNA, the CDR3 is TGTGCCAGCAGCTTGACTAGCGGGGGCACAGATACGCAGTATTTT.

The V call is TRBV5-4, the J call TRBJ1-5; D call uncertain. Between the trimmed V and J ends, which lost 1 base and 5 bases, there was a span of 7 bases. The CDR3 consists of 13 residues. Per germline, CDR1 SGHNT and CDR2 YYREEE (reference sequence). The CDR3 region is CASSLILYQPQHF. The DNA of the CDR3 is TGTGCCAGCAGCTTGATTCTGTATCAGCCCCAGCATTTT. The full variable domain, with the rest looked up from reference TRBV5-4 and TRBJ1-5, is ETGVTQSPTHLIKTRGQQVTLRCSSQSGHNTVSWYQQALGQGPQFIFQYYREEENGRGNFPPRFSGLQFPNYSSELNVNALELDDSALYLCASSLILYQPQHFGDGTRLSIL.

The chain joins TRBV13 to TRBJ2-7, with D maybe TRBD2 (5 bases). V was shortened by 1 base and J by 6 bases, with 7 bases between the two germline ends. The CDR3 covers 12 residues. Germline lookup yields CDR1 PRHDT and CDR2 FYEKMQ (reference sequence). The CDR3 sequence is CASSLEGSEQYF. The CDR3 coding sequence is TGTGCCAGCAGCTTAGAAGGGAGCGAGCAGTACTTC.

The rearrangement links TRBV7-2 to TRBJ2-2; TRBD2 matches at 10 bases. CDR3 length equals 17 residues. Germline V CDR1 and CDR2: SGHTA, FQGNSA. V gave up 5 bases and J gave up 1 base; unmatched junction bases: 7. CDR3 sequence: CASSTPTSGLNTGELFF. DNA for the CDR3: TGTGCCAGCAGCACCCCGACTAGCGGGTTGAACACCGGGGAGCTGTTTTTT.